The clone carrying this T cell receptor (beta chain) was picked up many times. Unique molecular identifiers were used in preparing the TCRbeta library. TCRdb re-called the PCR reads with MiXCR, one entry per CDR3 protein. The profile shows hundreds of thousands of distinct CDR3 sequences, 10% to 13% of them singletons. The sample is drawn from a study of T-cell reconstitution after alpha-beta-depleted transplantation in children. Trimming left V 0 bases short and J 5 bases short, with 8 bases between. Per the germline V gene, CDR1 is MNHNY and CDR2 is SVGAGI (reference sequence). The CDR3 runs to 13 residues.

The chain links TRBV6-6 to TRBJ2-7; possibly TRBD1 for D (5 bases). Source: PBMCs, taken before TCRalphabeta/CD19-depleted stem cell transplant. The receptor was derived from a child aged 2-9 years with inherited bone marrow failure, due to receive a stem cell transplant. The CDR3 DNA follows: TGTGCCAGCAGTTACTCTCAGGGAAACGAGCAGTACTTC. It translates to CASSYSQGNEQYF.